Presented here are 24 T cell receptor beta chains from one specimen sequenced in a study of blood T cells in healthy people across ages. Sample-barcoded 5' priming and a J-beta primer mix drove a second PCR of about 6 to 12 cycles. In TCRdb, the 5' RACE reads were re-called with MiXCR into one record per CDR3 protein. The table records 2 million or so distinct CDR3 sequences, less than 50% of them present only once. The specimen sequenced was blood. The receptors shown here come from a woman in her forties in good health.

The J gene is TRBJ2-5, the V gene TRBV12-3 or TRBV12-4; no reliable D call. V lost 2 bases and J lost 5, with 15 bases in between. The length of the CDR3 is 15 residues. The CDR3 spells CASSLIRNPRETQYF. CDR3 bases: TGTGCCAGCAGTTTAATTCGGAACCCGCGGGAGACCCAGTACTTC.

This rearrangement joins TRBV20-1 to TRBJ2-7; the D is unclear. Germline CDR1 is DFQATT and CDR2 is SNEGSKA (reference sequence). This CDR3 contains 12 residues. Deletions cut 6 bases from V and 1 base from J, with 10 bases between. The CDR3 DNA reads TGCAGTGCCCAGGCTCGGTCCTACGAGCAGTACTTC. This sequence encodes CSAQARSYEQYF.

The CDR3 DNA sequence: TGTGCCAGCAGCCCTGCGGACAGGCGGAACACCGGGGAGCTGTTTTTT. Translated: CASSPADRRNTGELFF. This chain joins TRBV7-9 and TRBJ2-2; 7 nucleotides agree with TRBD1. This CDR3 is built from 16 residues. CDR1 and CDR2 (germline): SEHNR, FQNEAQ (reference sequence). Trimming removed 5 bases from V and 1 base from J; junction bases left unmatched: 7. Full variable domain (missing parts from reference TRBV7-9 and TRBJ2-2): DTGVSQNPRHKITKRGQNVTFRCDPISEHNRLYWYRQTLGQGPEFLTYFQNEAQLEKSRLLSDRFSAERPKGSFSTLEIQRTEQGDSAMYLCASSPADRRNTGELFFGEGSRLTVL.

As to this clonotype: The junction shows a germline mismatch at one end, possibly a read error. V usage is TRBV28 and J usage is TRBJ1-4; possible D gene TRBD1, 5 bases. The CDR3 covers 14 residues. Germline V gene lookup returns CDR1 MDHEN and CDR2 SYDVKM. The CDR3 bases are TGTGCCATCAGTTTGACAGCTCCCAATGAAAAACTGTTTTTT. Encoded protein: CAISLTAPNEKLFF.

CDR3 residues: CASSLIRREEVNEQFF. The CDR3 nucleotides read TGTGCCAGCAGCTTAATTAGGCGGGAGGAAGTCAATGAGCAGTTCTTC. This chain connects TRBV7-8 to TRBJ2-1; 8 bases line up with TRBD2. Germline V gene lookup returns CDR1 SGHVS and CDR2 FQNEAQ. V was clipped by 2 bases and J by 6 bases; unmatched bases: 9. This CDR3 region has 16 residues.

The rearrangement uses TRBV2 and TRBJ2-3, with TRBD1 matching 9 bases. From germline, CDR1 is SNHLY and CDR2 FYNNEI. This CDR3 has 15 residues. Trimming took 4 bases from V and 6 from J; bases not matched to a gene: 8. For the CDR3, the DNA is TGTGCCAGCAGTGTTTTGGGACAGGGTACCGATACGCAGTATTTT. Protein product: CASSVLGQGTDTQYF.

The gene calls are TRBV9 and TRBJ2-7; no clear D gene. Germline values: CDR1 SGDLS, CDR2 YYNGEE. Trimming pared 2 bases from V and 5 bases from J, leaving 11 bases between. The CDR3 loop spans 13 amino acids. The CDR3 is CASSVPPENEQYF. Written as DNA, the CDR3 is TGTGCCAGCAGCGTCCCGCCTGAAAACGAGCAGTACTTC.

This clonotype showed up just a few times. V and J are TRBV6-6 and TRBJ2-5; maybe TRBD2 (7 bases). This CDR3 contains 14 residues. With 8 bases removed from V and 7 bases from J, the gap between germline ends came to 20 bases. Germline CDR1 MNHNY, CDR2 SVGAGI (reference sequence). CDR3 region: CASGGGGNGGTQYF. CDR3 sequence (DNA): TGTGCCAGCGGAGGGGGGGGGAATGGTGGGACCCAGTACTTC.

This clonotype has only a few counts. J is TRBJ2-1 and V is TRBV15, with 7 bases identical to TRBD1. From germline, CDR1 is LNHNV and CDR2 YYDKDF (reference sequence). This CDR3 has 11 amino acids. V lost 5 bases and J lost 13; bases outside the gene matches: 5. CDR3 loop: CATSGDRVQFF. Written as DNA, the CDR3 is TGTGCCACCAGCGGCGACAGGGTCCAGTTCTTC.

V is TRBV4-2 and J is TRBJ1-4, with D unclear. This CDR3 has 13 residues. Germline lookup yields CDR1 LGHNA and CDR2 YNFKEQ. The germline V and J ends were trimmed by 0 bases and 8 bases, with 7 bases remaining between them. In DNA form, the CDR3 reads TGTGCCAGCAGCCAAGATTCGGACGAAAAACTGTTTTTT. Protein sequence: CASSQDSDEKLFF.

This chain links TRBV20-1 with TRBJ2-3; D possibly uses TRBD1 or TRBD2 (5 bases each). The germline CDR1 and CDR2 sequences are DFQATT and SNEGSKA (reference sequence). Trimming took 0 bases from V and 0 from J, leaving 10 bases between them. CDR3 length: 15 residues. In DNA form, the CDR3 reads TGCAGTGCTAGAGATGGGACCGTTAGCACAGATACGCAGTATTTT. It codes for CSARDGTVSTDTQYF.

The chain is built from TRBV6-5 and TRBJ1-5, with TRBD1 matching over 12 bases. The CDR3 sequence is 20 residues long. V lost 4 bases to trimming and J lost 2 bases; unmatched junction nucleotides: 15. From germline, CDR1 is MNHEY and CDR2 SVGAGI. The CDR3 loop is CASSSWGTGGQILGNQPQHF. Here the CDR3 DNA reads TGTGCCAGCAGTTCCTGGGGGACAGGGGGCCAGATACTAGGCAATCAGCCCCAGCATTTT.

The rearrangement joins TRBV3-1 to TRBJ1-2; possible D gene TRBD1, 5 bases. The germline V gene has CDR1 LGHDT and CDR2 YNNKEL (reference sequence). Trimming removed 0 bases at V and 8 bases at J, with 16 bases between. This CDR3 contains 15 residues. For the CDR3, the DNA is TGTGCCAGCAGCCAAGAATTGGGGACCCTGAGGGGCTACACCTTC. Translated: CASSQELGTLRGYTF.

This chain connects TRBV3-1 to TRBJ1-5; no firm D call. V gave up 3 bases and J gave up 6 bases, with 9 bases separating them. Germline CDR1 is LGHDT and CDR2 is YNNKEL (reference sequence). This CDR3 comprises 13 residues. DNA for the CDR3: TGTGCCAGCAGCCAGTCCCAATTTCAGCCCCAGCATTTT. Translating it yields CASSQSQFQPQHF.

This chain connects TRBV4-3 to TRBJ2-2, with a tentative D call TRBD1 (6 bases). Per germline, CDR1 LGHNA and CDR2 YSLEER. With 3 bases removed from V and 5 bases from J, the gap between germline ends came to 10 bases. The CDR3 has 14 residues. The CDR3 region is CASSQGAITGELFF. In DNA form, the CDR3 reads TGCGCCAGCAGCCAGGGGGCGATAACCGGGGAGCTGTTTTTT.

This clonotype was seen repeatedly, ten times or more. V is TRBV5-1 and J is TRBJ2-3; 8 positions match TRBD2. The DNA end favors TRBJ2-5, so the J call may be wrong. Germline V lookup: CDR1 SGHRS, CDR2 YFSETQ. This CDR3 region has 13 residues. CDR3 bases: TGCGCCAGCAGCTTGGCCGGGGGGGATACCCAGTACTTC. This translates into CASSLAGGDTQYF.

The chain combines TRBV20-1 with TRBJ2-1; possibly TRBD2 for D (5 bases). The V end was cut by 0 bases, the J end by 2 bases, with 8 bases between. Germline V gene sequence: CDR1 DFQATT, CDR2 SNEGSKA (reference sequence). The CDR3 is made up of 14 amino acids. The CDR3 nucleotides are TGCAGTGCTAGAGAGGAAGCGGCCTACAATGAGCAGTTCTTC. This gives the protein CSAREEAAYNEQFF.

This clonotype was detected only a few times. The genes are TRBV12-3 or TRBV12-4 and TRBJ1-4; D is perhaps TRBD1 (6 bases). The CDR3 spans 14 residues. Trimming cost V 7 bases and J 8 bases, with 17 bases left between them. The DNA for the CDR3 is TGTGCCAGCACCCCGGGACTGGGGACAGAAAAACTGTTTTTT. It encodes CASTPGLGTEKLFF.

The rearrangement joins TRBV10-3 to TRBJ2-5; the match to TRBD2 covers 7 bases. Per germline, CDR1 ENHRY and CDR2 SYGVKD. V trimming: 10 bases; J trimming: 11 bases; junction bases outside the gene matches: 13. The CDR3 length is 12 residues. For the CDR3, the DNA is TGTGCCAACAGCGGGAACAACAATGAGCAGTACTTC. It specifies CANSGNNNEQYF.

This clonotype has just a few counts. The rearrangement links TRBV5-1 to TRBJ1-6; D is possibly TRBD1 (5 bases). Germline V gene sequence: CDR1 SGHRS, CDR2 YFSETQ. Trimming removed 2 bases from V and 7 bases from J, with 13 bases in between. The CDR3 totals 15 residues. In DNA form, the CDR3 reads TGCGCCAGCAGCTTCAACCCGACAGACAATTCACCCCTCCACTTT. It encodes CASSFNPTDNSPLHF.

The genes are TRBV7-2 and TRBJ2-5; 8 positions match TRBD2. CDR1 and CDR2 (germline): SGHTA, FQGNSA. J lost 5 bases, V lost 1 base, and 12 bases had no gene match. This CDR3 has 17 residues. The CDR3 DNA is TGTGCCAGCAGCTTAGTAGGGGGGGGACTAGGAGTTGAGACCCAGTACTTC. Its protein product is CASSLVGGGLGVETQYF.

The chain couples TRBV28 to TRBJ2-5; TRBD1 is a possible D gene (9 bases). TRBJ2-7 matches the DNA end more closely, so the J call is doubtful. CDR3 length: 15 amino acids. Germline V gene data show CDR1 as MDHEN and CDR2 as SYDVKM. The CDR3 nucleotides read TGTGCCAGCAGTCATGCCGGGACAGGGACTAGCGAGCAGTACTTC. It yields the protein CASSHAGTGTSEQYF.

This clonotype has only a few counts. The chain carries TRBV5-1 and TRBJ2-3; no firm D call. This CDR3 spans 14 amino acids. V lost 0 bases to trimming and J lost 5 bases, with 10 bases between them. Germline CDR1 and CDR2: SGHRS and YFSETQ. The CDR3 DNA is TGCGCCAGCAGCTTGGGGCAGGTGGTAGATACGCAGTATTTT. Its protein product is CASSLGQVVDTQYF.

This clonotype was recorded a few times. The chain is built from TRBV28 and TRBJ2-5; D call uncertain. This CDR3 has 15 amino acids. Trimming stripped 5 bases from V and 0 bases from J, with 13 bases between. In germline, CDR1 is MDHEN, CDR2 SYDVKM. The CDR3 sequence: CASSALETYQETQYF. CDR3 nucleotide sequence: TGTGCCAGCAGTGCGCTCGAGACATACCAAGAGACCCAGTACTTC.